This T cell receptor beta chain was documented in a study of T cell responses to AZD1222 COVID-19 vaccine. General study points: Unmutated variant regions are reportedly the target of nearly half of TCRs that are spike-specific. With dominance at 160-218 and 743-854, vaccine-associated CD4 TCRs spanned spike.

Sequencing used immunoSEQ multiplex PCR; TCRdb keeps in-frame clones, though not all of them. The top ten clones hold about 1.8% of a sample with roughly 180,000 clones, approximately 89% of them seen once. Germline trimming cut 2 bases from V and 5 bases from J; bases unmatched to any gene: 11. CDR1 MNHEY and CDR2 SVGEGT come from the germline V gene. This CDR3 has 18 amino acids. With respect to this clone: Its antigen is currently unknown.

The V call is TRBV6-2 or TRBV6-3, the J call TRBJ2-3, with 12 bases aligning to TRBD2. This TCR was sampled from an adult who received the AZD1222 COVID-19 vaccine. The sequenced sample was peripheral blood, obtained 28 days after the second AZD1222 dose. The CDR3 here is CASSYLLAGGFNIDTQYF. CDR3 DNA sequence: TGTGCCAGCAGTTACCTCCTAGCGGGGGGGTTTAATATAGATACGCAGTATTTT.